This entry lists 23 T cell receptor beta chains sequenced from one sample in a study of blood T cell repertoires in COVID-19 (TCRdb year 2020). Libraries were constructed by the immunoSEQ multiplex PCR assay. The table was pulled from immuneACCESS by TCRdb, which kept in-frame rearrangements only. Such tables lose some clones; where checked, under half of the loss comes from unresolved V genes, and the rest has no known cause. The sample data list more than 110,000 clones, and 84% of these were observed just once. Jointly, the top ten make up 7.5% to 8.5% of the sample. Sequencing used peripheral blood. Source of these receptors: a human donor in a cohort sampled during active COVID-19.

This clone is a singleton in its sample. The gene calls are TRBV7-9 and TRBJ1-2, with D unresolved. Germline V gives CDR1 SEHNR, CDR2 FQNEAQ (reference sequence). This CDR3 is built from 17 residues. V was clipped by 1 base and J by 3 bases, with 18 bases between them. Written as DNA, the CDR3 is TGTGCCAGCAGCTTAGAGTGGAGAGCCTCATCCCACTATGGCTACACCTTC. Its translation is CASSLEWRASSHYGYTF.

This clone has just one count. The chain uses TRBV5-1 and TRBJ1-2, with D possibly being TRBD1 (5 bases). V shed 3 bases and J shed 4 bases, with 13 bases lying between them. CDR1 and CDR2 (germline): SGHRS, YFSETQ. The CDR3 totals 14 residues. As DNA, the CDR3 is TGCGCCAGCAGCTGGGGACTTCAGAGCTATGGCTACACCTTC. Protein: CASSWGLQSYGYTF.

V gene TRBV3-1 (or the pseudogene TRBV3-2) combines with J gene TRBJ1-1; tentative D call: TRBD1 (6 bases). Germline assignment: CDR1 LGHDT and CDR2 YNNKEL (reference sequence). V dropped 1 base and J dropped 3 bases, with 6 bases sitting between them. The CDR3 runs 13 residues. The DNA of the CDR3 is TGTGCCAGCAGCCAAGGGACAGACACTGAAGCTTTCTTT. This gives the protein CASSQGTDTEAFF.

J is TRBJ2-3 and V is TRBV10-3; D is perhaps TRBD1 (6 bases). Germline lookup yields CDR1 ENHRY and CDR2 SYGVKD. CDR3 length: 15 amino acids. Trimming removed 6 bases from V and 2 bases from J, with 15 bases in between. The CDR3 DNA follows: TGTGCCATCAGCACCTTAGGACAGACCACAGATACGCAGTATTTT. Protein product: CAISTLGQTTDTQYF.

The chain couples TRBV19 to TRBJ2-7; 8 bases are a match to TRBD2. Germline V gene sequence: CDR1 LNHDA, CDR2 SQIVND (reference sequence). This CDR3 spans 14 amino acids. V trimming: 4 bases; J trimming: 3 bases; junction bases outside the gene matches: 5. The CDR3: CASSTGLGYYEQYF. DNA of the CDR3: TGTGCCAGTAGTACGGGACTAGGGTACTACGAGCAGTACTTC.

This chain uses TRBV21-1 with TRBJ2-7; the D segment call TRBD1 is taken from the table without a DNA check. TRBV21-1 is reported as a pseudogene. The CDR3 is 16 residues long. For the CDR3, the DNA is TGTGCCAGCAGTATAAAGGGACAGGGGTCTATACACGAGCAGTACTTC. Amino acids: CASSIKGQGSIHEQYF.

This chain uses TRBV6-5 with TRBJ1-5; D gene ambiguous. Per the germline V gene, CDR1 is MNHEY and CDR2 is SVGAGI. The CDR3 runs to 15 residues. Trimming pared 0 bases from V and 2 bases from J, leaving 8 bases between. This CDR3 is CASSYSIRGNQPQHF. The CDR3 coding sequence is TGTGCCAGCAGTTACTCGATCCGGGGCAATCAGCCCCAGCATTTT.

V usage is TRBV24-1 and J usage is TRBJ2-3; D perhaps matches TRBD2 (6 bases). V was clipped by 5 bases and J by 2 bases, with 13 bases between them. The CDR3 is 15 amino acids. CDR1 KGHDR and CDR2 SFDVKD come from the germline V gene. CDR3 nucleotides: TGTGCCACCAGTGCGTGGGACTTCGTCACAGATACGCAGTATTTT. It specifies CATSAWDFVTDTQYF.

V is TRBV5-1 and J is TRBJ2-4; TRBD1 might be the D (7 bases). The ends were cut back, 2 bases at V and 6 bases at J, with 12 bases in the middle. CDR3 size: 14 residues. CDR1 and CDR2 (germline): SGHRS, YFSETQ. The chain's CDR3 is CASSFNQGGNIQYF. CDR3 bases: TGCGCCAGCAGCTTTAACCAGGGGGGAAACATTCAGTACTTC.

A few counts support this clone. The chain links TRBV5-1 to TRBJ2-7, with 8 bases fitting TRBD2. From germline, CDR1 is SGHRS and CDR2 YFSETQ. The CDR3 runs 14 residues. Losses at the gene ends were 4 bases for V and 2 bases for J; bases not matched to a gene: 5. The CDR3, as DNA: TGCGCCAGCAGCCATAGCGGGAACCCCTACGAGCAGTACTTC. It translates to CASSHSGNPYEQYF.

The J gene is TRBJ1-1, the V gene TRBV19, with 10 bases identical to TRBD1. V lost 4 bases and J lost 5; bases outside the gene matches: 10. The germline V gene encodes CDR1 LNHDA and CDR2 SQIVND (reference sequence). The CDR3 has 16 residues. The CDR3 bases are TGTGCCAGTAGTAGGGGACAGGGGTTTGGTGGTACTGAAGCTTTCTTT. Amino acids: CASSRGQGFGGTEAFF.

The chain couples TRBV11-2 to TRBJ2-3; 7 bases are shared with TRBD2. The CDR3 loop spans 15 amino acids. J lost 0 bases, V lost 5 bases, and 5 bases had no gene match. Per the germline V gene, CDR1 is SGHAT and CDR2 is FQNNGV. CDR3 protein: CASSPLAVSTDTQYF. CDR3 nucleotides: TGTGCCAGCAGCCCCCTAGCGGTTAGCACAGATACGCAGTATTTT.

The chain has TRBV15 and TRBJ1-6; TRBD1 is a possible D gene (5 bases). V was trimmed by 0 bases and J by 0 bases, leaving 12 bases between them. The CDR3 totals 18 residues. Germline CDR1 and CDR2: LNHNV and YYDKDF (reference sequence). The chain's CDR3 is CATSRDTQGSSYNSPLHF. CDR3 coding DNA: TGTGCCACCAGCAGAGATACGCAGGGAAGCTCCTATAATTCACCCCTCCACTTT. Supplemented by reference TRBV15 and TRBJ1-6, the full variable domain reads DAMVIQNPRYQVTQFGKPVTLSCSQTLNHNVMYWYQQKSSQAPKLLFHYYDKDFNNEADTPDNFQSRRPNTSFCFLDIRSPGLGDTAMYLCATSRDTQGSSYNSPLHFGNGTRLTVT.

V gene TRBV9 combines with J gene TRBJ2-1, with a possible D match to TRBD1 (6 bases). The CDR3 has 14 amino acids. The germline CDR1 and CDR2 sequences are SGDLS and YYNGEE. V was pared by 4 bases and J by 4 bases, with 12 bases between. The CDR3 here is CASSPRDIYNEQFF. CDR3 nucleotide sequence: TGTGCCAGCAGCCCCCGGGACATATACAATGAGCAGTTCTTC.

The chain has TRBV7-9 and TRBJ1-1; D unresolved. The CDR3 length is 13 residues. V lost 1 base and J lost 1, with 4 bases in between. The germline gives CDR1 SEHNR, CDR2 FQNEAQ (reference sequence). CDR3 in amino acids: CASSLVQNTEAFF. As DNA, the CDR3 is TGTGCCAGCAGCTTAGTCCAGAACACTGAAGCTTTCTTT.

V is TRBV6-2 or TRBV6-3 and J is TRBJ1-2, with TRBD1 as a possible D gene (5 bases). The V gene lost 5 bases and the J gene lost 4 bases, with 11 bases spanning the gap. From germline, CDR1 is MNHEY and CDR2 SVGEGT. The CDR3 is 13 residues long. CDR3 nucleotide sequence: TGTGCCAGCAGTGCGGGACCTGTCTATGGCTACACCTTC. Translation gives CASSAGPVYGYTF.

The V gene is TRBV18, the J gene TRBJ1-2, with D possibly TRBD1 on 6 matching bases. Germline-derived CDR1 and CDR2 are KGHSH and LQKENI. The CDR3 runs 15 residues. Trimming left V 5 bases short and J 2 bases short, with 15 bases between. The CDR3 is CASSVRQDDNYGYTF. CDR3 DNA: TGTGCCAGCTCAGTTCGACAGGACGACAACTATGGCTACACCTTC.

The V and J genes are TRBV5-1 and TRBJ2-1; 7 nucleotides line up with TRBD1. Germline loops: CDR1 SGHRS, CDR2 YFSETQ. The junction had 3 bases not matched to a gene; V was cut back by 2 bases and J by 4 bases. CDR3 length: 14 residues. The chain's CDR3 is CASSLGGPYNEQFF. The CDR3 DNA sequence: TGCGCCAGCAGCTTAGGGGGCCCTTACAATGAGCAGTTCTTC.

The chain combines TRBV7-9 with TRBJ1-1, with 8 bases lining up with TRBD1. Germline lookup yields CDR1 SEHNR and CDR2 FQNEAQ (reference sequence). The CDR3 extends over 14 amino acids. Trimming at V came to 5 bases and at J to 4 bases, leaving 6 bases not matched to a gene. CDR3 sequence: CASSARTGRTEAFF. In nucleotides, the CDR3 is TGTGCCAGCAGCGCCAGGACAGGGCGCACTGAAGCTTTCTTT.

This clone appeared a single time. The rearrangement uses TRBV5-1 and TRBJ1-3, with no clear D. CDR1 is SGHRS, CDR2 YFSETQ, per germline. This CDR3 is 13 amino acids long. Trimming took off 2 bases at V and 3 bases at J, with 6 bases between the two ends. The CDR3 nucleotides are TGCGCCAGCAGCTTACCAGGTGGAAACACCATATATTTT. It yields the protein CASSLPGGNTIYF. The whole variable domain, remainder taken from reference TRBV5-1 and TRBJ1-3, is KAGVTQTPRYLIKTRGQQVTLSCSPISGHRSVSWYQQTPGQGLQFLFEYFSETQRNKGNFPGRFSGRQFSNSRSEMNVSTLELGDSALYLCASSLPGGNTIYFGEGSWLTVV.

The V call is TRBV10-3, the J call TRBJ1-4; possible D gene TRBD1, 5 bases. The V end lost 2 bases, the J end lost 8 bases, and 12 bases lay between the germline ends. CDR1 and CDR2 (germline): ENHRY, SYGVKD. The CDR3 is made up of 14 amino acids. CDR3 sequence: CAISEGQGREKLFF. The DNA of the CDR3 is TGTGCCATCAGTGAGGGGCAGGGTAGGGAAAAACTGTTTTTT.

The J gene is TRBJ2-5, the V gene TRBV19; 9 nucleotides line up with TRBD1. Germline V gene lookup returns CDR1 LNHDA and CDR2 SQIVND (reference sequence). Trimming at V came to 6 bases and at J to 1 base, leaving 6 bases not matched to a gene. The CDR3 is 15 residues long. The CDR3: CASRPLGQGQETQYF. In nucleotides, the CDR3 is TGTGCCAGTAGACCGTTGGGACAGGGCCAAGAGACCCAGTACTTC.

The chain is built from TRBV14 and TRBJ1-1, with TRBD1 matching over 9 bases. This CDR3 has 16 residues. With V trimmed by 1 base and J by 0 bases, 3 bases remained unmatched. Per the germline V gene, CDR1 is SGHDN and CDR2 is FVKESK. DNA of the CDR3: TGTGCCAGCAGCCAAGTGACAGGGGGGATGAACACTGAAGCTTTCTTT. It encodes CASSQVTGGMNTEAFF.